This T cell receptor beta chain was identified during a study of cytomegalovirus exposure and HLA in healthy donors. CDR1 is MNHEY and CDR2 is SMNVEV in the germline V gene (reference sequence). The J segment lost 5 bases and the V segment lost 3 bases, leaving 4 bases of the junction unmatched. CDR3 length: 15 residues. The PCR ran on 60 Vbeta and 13 Jbeta primers. The repertoire was sequenced with immunoSEQ multiplex PCR; TCRdb's copy has only in-frame clones and lacks some. Of 95,000 to 100,000 clones in the sample, approximately 89% are singletons; the top ten hold about 3.9%. Regarding donors, all were healthy bone marrow donors.

The source material was PBMCs. This TCR came from a man in his thirties or forties in good health and CMV-seronegative. This chain uses TRBV27 with TRBJ1-4; 9 bases map to TRBD1. The CDR3: CASSFRTGVNEKLFF. CDR3 sequence (DNA): TGTGCCAGCAGTTTTAGGACAGGGGTAAATGAAAAACTGTTTTTT.